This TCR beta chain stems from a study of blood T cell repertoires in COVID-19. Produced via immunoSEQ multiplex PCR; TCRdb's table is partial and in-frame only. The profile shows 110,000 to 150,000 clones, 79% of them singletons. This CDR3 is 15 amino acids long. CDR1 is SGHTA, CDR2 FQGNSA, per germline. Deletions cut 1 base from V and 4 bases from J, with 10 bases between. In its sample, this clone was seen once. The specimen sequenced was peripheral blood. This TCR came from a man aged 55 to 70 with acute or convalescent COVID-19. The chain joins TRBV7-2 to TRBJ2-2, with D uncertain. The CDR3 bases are TGTGCCAGCAGCTTAGTGGGCAGCTTCACCGGGGAGCTGTTTTTT. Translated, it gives CASSLVGSFTGELFF.